This is a list of T cell receptor beta chains from one sample in a study of blood T cell repertoires in COVID-19. Repertoires were generated with immunoSEQ multiplex PCR, while TCRdb's copy carries only in-frame clones and drops some. The data contain a few hundred thousand clones, approximately 87% of them seen just once; the ten biggest clones take up about 5.9%. Sequenced sample: peripheral blood. These receptors were collected from a man aged 60-69 years with acute or convalescent COVID-19. CDR3s include the opening cysteine and the closing phenylalanine or tryptophan. A D gene is named only where the DNA matches it firmly. Clone sizes are given selectively: once, few, many, or a class where the clone is expanded.

j_gene,abundance,d_gene,v_gene,CDR3aa,CDR3nt
TRBJ2-3,once,TRBD2,TRBV7-8,CASRTGLAEAVTDTQYF,TGTGCCAGCAGGACGGGACTAGCGGAGGCCGTCACAGATACGCAGTATTTT
TRBJ1-3,NA,TRBD1,TRBV7-2,CASSSTGAGNTIYF,TGTGCCAGCAGCTCTACAGGGGCTGGAAACACCATATATTTT
TRBJ2-6,NA,NA,TRBV27,CASLKQGANVLTF,TGTGCCAGCCTCAAACAGGGGGCCAACGTCCTGACTTTC
TRBJ1-1,NA,NA,TRBV30,CAWSPLARQAFF,TGTGCCTGGAGTCCTCTGGCCCGCCAAGCTTTCTTT
TRBJ1-4,NA,TRBD1,TRBV28,CASSSTTGRNEKLFF,TGTGCCAGCAGTTCGACGACAGGGCGTAATGAAAAACTGTTTTTT
TRBJ2-1,NA,NA,TRBV5-1,CASSLVLAHEQFF,TGCGCCAGCAGCTTGGTATTAGCGCATGAGCAGTTCTTC
TRBJ2-5,NA,NA,TRBV7-3,CASSPTAGSGGETQYF,TGTGCCAGCAGCCCCACTGCTGGCAGCGGAGGAGAGACCCAGTACTTC
TRBJ2-2,NA,NA,TRBV4-1,CASSQGLNTGELFF,TGCGCCAGCAGCCAGGGCCTGAACACCGGGGAGCTGTTTTTT
TRBJ2-7,NA,TRBD2,TRBV7-8,CASSLVGTSDTYEQYF,TGTGCCAGCAGCTTAGTCGGGACTAGCGATACCTACGAGCAGTACTTC
TRBJ2-2,NA,NA,TRBV27,CASRGGQGQLTSRTGELFF,TGTGCCAGTCGGGGTGGGCAGGGACAACTAACCTCTAGGACCGGGGAGCTGTTTTTT
TRBJ2-3,once,NA,TRBV28,CASTAGDTQYF,TGTGCCAGCACGGCGGGGGATACGCAGTATTTT
TRBJ2-3,NA,TRBD2,TRBV7-3,CASSLVLAGSTDTQYF,TGTGCCAGCAGCTTAGTCCTAGCGGGAAGCACAGATACGCAGTATTTT
TRBJ1-3,NA,NA,TRBV3-1/TRBV3-2,CASSQLTGSYAGNTIYF,TGTGCCAGCAGCCAACTGACAGGTTCGTATGCTGGAAACACCATATATTTT
TRBJ2-5,NA,NA,TRBV3-1/TRBV3-2,CASSQVARQETQYF,TGTGCCAGCAGCCAAGTAGCGCGGCAAGAGACCCAGTACTTC
TRBJ1-6,NA,TRBD1,TRBV30,CASNRDSLNSPLHF,TGTGCCTCCAACCGGGACAGTCTTAATTCACCCCTCCACTTT
TRBJ2-3,once,TRBD1,TRBV7-2,CASTQDREADTQYF,TGTGCCAGCACTCAAGACAGGGAAGCAGATACGCAGTATTTT
TRBJ1-2,NA,NA,TRBV20-1,CSASPTGTNYGYTF,TGCAGTGCTAGTCCTACAGGGACTAACTATGGCTACACCTTC
TRBJ2-3,NA,NA,TRBV19,CASSMAGRTDTQYF,TGTGCCAGTAGTATGGCGGGTCGGACAGATACGCAGTATTTT
TRBJ2-5,NA,TRBD2,TRBV27,CATGLAGEVRQTQYF,TGTGCCACTGGACTAGCGGGAGAAGTCCGACAGACCCAGTACTTC
TRBJ1-1,NA,NA,TRBV7-8,CASSQDRNTEAFF,TGTGCCAGCAGCCAGGACAGGAACACTGAAGCTTTCTTT
TRBJ1-2,NA,TRBD1,TRBV29-1,CSEGAEDGYTF,TGCAGCGAGGGGGCCGAGGATGGCTACACCTTC
TRBJ1-4,NA,TRBD1,TRBV30,CAWSPGQGTTNEKLFF,TGTGCCTGGAGCCCGGGACAGGGGACAACTAATGAAAAACTGTTTTTT
TRBJ2-2,NA,NA,TRBV5-1,CASSRVQGNTGELFF,TGCGCCAGCAGCAGGGTTCAGGGAAACACCGGGGAGCTGTTTTTT
TRBJ1-2,NA,NA,TRBV28,CASGTGRRGYTF,TGTGCCAGCGGAACAGGGAGAAGGGGCTACACCTTC
TRBJ1-2,NA,NA,TRBV7-8,CASSFPGVRYGYTF,TGTGCCAGCAGCTTCCCAGGGGTCCGGTATGGCTACACCTTC
TRBJ2-3,NA,TRBD2,TRBV6-2/TRBV6-3,CASSSRSLAGGRFTDTQYF,TGTGCCAGCAGTTCACGATCTCTAGCAGGCGGGAGGTTTACAGATACGCAGTATTTT
TRBJ2-7,NA,NA,TRBV29-1,CSALLRSSYEQYF,TGCAGCGCCCTCCTAAGGAGCTCCTACGAGCAGTACTTC
TRBJ1-1,few,NA,TRBV5-4,CASSLGQWGNTEAFF,TGTGCCAGCAGCTTGGGACAGTGGGGGAACACTGAAGCTTTCTTT
TRBJ2-5,NA,NA,TRBV5-5,CASSVETPRETQYF,TGTGCCAGCAGCGTAGAGACTCCCAGAGAGACCCAGTACTTC
TRBJ1-4,once,NA,TRBV28,CASSLNVTPEKLFF,TGTGCCAGCAGTTTGAATGTGACACCCGAAAAACTGTTTTTT
TRBJ1-3,NA,NA,TRBV12-3/TRBV12-4,CASSFSGDTIYF,TGTGCCAGCAGCTTCTCCGGGGACACCATATATTTT
TRBJ2-4,once,NA,TRBV29-1,CSVDPPGDWAKNIQYF,TGCAGCGTTGATCCCCCAGGGGATTGGGCCAAAAACATTCAGTACTTC
TRBJ2-7,NA,NA,TRBV25-1,CATRASYEQYF,TGTGCCACTAGAGCTTCCTACGAGCAGTACTTC
TRBJ2-3,NA,TRBD2,TRBV5-5,CASSLWASGGTDTQYF,TGTGCCAGCAGCTTGTGGGCTAGCGGAGGCACAGATACGCAGTATTTT
TRBJ1-1,NA,NA,TRBV19,CASSPGSVSTEAFF,TGTGCCAGTAGCCCCGGGTCAGTCAGCACTGAAGCTTTCTTT
TRBJ2-7,NA,TRBD1,TRBV29-1,CSVEDRDRAGEQYF,TGCAGCGTTGAAGATCGGGACAGGGCGGGCGAGCAGTACTTC
TRBJ2-2,NA,NA,TRBV30,CAWSGTLTGELFF,TGTGCCTGGAGCGGGACACTCACCGGGGAGCTGTTTTTT
TRBJ1-2,few,TRBD1,TRBV5-1,CASSLRTGEAVGYTF,TGCGCCAGCAGCTTGCGGACAGGCGAGGCGGTTGGCTACACCTTC
TRBJ2-1,NA,TRBD2,TRBV2,CASSEGSGRVYNEQFF,TGTGCCAGCAGTGAGGGTAGCGGGAGGGTCTACAATGAGCAGTTCTTC
TRBJ1-2,NA,TRBD1,TRBV6-5,CASSPDRDSGYTF,TGTGCCAGCAGTCCGGACAGGGACAGCGGCTACACCTTC
TRBJ2-1,NA,TRBD2,TRBV5-4,CASSSASGTRSNEQFF,TGTGCCAGCAGCTCAGCCTCGGGGACTAGGAGCAATGAGCAGTTCTTC
TRBJ2-7,NA,NA,TRBV5-1,CASSYGTSISYEQYF,TGCGCCAGCAGCTACGGGACTTCGATTTCCTACGAGCAGTACTTC
TRBJ2-7,NA,TRBD2,TRBV5-5,CASSLAPTSGRFGAEQYF,TGTGCCAGCAGCTTGGCCCCAACTAGCGGTCGATTCGGAGCCGAGCAGTACTTC
TRBJ1-2,NA,TRBD1,TRBV19,CASSIRQGNYGYTF,TGTGCCAGTAGTATACGACAGGGAAACTATGGCTACACCTTC
TRBJ2-2,NA,TRBD1,TRBV9,CASNPGQGYTGELFF,TGTGCCAGTAATCCGGGACAGGGTTATACCGGGGAGCTGTTTTTT
TRBJ2-1,NA,TRBD2,TRBV4-3,CASSRSLAGVDNEQFF,TGCGCCAGCAGCCGGTCACTAGCGGGAGTTGACAATGAGCAGTTCTTC
TRBJ1-2,NA,TRBD1,TRBV5-1,CASSLLQGAQGYGYTF,TGCGCCAGCAGCCTCTTACAGGGGGCGCAGGGCTATGGCTACACCTTC
TRBJ1-2,NA,TRBD1,TRBV14,CASSQTPGQPRPHF,TGTGCCAGCAGCCAGACGCCGGGACAGCCTCGTCCCCACTTC
TRBJ1-2,few,NA,TRBV28,CASSLSNNYGYTF,TGTGCCAGCAGTTTAAGCAATAACTATGGCTACACCTTC
TRBJ1-1,NA,TRBD1,TRBV19,CASSILRGQGTDEAFF,TGTGCCAGTAGTATCCTGCGGGGACAGGGGACCGATGAAGCTTTCTTT
TRBJ1-4,once,TRBD1,TRBV4-3,CASSPGTATTNEKLFF,TGCGCCAGCAGCCCCGGGACAGCAACAACTAATGAAAAACTGTTTTTT
TRBJ1-4,NA,TRBD1,TRBV11-3,CASSRQGLTNEKLFF,TGTGCCAGCAGCCGACAGGGCTTAACTAATGAAAAACTGTTTTTT
TRBJ2-3,NA,TRBD2,TRBV29-1,CSVGLAGFGDTQYF,TGCAGCGTTGGACTAGCGGGATTCGGCGATACGCAGTATTTT
TRBJ2-3,NA,TRBD2,TRBV27,CASKLSGASTDTQYF,TGTGCCAGCAAACTTAGCGGGGCTAGCACAGATACGCAGTATTTT
TRBJ1-2,few,TRBD1,TRBV18,CASSPPGQSYGYTF,TGTGCCAGCTCACCACCGGGACAGTCCTATGGCTACACCTTC